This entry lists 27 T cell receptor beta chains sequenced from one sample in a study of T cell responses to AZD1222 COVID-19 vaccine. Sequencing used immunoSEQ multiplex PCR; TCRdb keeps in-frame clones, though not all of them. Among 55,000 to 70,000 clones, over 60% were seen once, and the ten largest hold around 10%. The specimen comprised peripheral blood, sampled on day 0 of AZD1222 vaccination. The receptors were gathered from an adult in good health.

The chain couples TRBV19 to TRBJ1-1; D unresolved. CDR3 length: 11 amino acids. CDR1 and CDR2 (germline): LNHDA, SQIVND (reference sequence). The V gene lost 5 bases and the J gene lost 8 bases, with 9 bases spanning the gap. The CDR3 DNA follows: TGTGCCAGTAGTCCCGACTGGGAAGCTTTCTTT. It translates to CASSPDWEAFF.

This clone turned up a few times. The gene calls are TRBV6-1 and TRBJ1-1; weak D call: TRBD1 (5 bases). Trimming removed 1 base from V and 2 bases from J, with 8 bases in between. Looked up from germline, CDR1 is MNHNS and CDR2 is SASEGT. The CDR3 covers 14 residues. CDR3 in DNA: TGTGCCAGCAGTGAAGTTGACAGAAACACTGAAGCTTTCTTT. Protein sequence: CASSEVDRNTEAFF.

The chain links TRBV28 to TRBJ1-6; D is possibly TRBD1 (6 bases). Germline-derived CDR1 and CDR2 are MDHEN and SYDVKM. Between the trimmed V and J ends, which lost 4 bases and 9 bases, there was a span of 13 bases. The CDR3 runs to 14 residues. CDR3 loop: CASSSWQGTSPLHF. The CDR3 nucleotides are TGTGCCAGCAGTTCTTGGCAGGGGACTTCACCCCTCCACTTT.

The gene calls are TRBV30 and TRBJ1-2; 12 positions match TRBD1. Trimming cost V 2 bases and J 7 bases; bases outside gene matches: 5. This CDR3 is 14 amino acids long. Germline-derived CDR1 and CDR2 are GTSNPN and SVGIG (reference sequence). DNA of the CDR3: TGTGCCTGGAGTTGGGACAGGGGGCTTGGTGGCTACACCTTC. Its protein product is CAWSWDRGLGGYTF.

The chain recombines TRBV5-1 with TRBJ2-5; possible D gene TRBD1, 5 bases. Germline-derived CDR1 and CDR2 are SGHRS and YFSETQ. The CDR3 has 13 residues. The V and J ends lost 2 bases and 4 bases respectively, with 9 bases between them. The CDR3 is CASSLAGIETQYF. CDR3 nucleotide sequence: TGCGCCAGCAGCTTAGCAGGGATAGAGACCCAGTACTTC.

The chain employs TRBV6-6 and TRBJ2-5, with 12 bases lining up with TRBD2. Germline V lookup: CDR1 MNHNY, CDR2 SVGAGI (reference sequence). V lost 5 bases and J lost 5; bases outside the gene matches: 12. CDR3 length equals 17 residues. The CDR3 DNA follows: TGTGCCAGCAGTCCTGCCCCCGGGACTAGCGGGTCGGAGACCCAGTACTTC. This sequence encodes CASSPAPGTSGSETQYF.

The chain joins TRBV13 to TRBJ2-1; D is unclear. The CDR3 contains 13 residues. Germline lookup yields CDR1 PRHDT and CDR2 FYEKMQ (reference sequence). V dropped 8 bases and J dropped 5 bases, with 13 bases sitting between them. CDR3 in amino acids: CASGLFVNNEQFF. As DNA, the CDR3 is TGTGCCAGCGGCCTCTTCGTAAACAATGAGCAGTTCTTC.

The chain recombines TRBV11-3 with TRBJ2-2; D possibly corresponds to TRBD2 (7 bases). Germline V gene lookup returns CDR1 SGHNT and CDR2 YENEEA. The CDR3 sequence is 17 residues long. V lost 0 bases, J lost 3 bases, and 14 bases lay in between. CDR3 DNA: TGTGCCAGCAGCTTAGAGTTCGGGGGGCTTTACACCGGGGAGCTGTTTTTT. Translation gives CASSLEFGGLYTGELFF.

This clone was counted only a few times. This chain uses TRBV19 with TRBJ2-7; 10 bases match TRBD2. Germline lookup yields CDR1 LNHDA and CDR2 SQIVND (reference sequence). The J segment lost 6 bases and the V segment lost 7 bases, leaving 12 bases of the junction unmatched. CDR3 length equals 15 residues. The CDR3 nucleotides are TGTGCCAGTAAAACCGGGACTAGCGAATTCGGCGAGCAGTACTTC. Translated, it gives CASKTGTSEFGEQYF.

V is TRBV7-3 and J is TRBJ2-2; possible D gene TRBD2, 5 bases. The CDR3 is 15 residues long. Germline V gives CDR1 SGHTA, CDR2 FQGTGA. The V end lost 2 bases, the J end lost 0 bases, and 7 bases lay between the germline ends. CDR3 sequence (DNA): TGTGCCAGCAGCTTAGACGGGGCGAACACCGGGGAGCTGTTTTTT. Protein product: CASSLDGANTGELFF.

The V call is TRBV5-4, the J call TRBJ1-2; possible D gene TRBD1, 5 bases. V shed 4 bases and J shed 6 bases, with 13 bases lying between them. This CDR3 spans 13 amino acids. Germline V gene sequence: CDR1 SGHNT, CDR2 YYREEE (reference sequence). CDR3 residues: CASSLWGGDGYTF. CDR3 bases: TGTGCCAGCAGCCTTTGGGGGGGGGATGGCTACACCTTC.

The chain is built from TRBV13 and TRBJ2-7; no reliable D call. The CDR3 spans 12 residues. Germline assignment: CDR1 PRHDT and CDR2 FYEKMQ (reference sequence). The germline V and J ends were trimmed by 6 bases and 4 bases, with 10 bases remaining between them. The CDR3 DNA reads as TGTGCCAGCAGTCTCGGTGGGTACGAGCAGTACTTC. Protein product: CASSLGGYEQYF.

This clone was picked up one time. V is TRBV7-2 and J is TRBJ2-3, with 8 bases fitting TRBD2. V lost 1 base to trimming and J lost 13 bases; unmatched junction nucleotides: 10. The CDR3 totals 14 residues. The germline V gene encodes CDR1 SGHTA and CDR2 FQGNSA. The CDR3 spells CASSLDFSGAKEYF. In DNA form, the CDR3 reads TGTGCCAGCAGCTTAGACTTTAGCGGGGCTAAGGAGTATTTT.

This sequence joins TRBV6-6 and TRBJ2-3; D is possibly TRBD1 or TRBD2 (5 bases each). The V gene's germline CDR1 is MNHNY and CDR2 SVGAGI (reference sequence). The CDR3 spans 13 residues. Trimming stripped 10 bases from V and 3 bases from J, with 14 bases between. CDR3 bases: TGTGCCATCGCGAGAGGGGAGACAGATACGCAGTATTTT. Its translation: CAIARGETDTQYF.

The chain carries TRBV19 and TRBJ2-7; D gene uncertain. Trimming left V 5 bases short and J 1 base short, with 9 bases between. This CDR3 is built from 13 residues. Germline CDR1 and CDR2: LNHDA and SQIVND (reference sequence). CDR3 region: CASSPTPSYEQYF. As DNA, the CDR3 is TGTGCCAGTAGTCCGACACCTTCCTACGAGCAGTACTTC.

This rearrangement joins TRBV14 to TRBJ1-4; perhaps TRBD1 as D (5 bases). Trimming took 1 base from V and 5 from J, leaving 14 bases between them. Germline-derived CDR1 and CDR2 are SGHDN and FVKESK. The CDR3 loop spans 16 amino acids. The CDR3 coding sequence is TGTGCCAGCAGCCAAGGTGGGCCGGGGCTAAATGAAAAACTGTTTTTT. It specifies CASSQGGPGLNEKLFF.

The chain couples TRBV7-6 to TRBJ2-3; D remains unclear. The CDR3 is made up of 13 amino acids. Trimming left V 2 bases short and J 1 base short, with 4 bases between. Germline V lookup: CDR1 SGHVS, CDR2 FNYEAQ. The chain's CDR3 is CASSLTGTDTQYF. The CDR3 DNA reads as TGTGCCAGCAGCTTAACAGGCACAGATACGCAGTATTTT.

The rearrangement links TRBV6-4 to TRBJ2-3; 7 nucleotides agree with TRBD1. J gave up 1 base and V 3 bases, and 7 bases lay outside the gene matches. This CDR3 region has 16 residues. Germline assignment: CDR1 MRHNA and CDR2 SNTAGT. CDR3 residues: CASSDGGQDGTDTQYF. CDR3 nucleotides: TGTGCCAGCAGTGATGGCGGACAGGATGGCACAGATACGCAGTATTTT.

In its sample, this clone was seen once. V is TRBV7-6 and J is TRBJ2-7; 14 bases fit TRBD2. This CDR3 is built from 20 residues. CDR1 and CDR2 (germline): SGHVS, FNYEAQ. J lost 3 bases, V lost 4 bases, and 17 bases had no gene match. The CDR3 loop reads CASSSIGWGLAGVSDYEQYF. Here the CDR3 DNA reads TGTGCCAGCAGCTCCATAGGTTGGGGACTAGCGGGGGTCTCTGACTACGAGCAGTACTTC.

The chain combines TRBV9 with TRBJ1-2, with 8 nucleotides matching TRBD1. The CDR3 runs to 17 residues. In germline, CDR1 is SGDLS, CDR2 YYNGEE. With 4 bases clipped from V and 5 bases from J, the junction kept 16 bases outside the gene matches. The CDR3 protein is CASSSTRQGRDLYGYTF. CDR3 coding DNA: TGTGCCAGCAGCTCGACACGACAGGGGCGAGACCTATATGGCTACACCTTC.

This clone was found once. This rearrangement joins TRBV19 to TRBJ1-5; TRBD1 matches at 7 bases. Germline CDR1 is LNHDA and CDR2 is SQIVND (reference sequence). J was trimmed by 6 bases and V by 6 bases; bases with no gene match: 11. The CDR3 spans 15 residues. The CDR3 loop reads CASRERQGGAQPQHF. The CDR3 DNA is TGTGCCAGTAGGGAACGACAGGGAGGCGCTCAGCCCCAGCATTTT. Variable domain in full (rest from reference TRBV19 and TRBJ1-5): DGGITQSPKYLFRKEGQNVTLSCEQNLNHDAMYWYRQDPGQGLRLIYYSQIVNDFQKGDIAEGYSVSREKKESFPLTVTSAQKNPTAFYLCASRERQGGAQPQHFGDGTRLSIL.

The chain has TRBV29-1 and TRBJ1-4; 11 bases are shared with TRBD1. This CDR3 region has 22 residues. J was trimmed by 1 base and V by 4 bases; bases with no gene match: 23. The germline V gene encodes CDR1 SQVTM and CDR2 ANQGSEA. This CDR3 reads CSVGSGQGAPSTGRRTNEKLFF. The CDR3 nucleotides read TGCAGCGTTGGATCCGGACAGGGGGCGCCGAGCACTGGGAGGCGAACTAATGAAAAACTGTTTTTT. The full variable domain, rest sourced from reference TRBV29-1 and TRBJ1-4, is SAVISQKPSRDICQRGTSLTIQCQVDSQVTMMFWYRQQPGQSLTLIATANQGSEATYESGFVIDKFPISRPNLTFSTLTVSNMSPEDSSIYLCSVGSGQGAPSTGRRTNEKLFFGSGTQLSVL.

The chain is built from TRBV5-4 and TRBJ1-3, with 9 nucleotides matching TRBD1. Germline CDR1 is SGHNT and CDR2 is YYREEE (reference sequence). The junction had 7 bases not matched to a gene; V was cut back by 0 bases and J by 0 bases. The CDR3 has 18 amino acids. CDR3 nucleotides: TGTGCCAGCAGCTTGGTGGGGACAGGGTATAGCTCTGGAAACACCATATATTTT. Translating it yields CASSLVGTGYSSGNTIYF.

CDR3 bases: TGTGCCAGTAGTATGGACACGTGGGTTAGCAATCAGCCCCAGCATTTT. Amino acid sequence: CASSMDTWVSNQPQHF. V usage is TRBV19 and J usage is TRBJ1-5, with a possible D match to TRBD1 (5 bases). CDR1 is LNHDA and CDR2 is SQIVND in the germline V gene (reference sequence). This CDR3 comprises 16 residues. V was pared by 3 bases and J by 0 bases, with 12 bases between. Full variable domain (rest looked up from reference TRBV19 and TRBJ1-5): DGGITQSPKYLFRKEGQNVTLSCEQNLNHDAMYWYRQDPGQGLRLIYYSQIVNDFQKGDIAEGYSVSREKKESFPLTVTSAQKNPTAFYLCASSMDTWVSNQPQHFGDGTRLSIL.

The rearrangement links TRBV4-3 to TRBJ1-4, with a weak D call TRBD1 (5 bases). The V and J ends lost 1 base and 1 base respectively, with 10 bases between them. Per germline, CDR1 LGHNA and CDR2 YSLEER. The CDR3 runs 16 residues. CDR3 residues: CASSQGGIRTNEKLFF. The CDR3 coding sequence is TGCGCCAGCAGCCAAGGGGGGATACGAACTAATGAAAAACTGTTTTTT.

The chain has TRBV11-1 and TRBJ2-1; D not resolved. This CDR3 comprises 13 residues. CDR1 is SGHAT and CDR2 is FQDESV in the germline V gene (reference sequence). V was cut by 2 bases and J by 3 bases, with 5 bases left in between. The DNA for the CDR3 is TGTGCCAGCAGCTTAACGGACTACAATGAGCAGTTCTTC. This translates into CASSLTDYNEQFF.

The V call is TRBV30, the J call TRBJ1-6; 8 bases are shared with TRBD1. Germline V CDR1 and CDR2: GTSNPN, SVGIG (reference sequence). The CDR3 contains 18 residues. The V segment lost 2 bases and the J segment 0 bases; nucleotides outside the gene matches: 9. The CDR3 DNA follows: TGTGCCTGGAGTAAGAGCAGACAGGGGAGCTCCTATAATTCACCCCTCCACTTT. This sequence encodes CAWSKSRQGSSYNSPLHF.